This T cell receptor (beta chain) appears in the sequencing data of a study of response to subunit inactivated influenza vaccine. TCRdb passed the RT-PCR reads through MiXCR, listing each CDR3 protein once. The repertoire holds 560,000 or so distinct CDR3 sequences, with approximately 7.6% as singletons. Germline V gene lookup returns CDR1 DFQATT and CDR2 SNEGSKA (reference sequence). The ends were cut back, 0 bases at V and 5 bases at J, with 13 bases in the middle. This CDR3 is built from 14 residues. This clonotype was picked up a small number of times. This clonotype was sampled from a man aged 45 to 70 who received an inactivated influenza vaccine. The material was PBMCs from blood, obtained roughly 24 months after vaccination. The chain recombines TRBV20-1 with TRBJ1-1, with D possibly matching TRBD1 (6 bases). The CDR3 is CSARDRAGDTEAFF. CDR3 DNA sequence: TGCAGTGCTAGAGATCGGGCAGGGGATACTGAAGCTTTCTTT.